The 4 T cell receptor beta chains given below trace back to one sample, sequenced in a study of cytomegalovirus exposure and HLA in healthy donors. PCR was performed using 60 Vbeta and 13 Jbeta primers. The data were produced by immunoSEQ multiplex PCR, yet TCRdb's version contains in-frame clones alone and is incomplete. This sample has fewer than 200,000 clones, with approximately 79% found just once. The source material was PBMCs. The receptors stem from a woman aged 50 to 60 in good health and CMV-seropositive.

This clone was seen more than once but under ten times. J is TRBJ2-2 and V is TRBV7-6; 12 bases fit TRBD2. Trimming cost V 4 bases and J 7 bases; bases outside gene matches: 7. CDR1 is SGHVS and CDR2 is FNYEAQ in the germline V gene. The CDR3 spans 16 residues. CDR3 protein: CASSSTSGSSYGELFF. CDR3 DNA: TGTGCCAGCAGCTCGACTAGCGGGAGTAGTTACGGGGAGCTGTTTTTT.

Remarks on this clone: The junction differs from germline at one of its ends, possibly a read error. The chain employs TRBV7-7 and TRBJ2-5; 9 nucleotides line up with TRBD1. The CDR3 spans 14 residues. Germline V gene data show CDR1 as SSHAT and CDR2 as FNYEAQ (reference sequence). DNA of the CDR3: TGTGCTAGCAGTTTCGGACAGGGGAAGGAGACCCAGTACTTC. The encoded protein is CASSFGQGKETQYF.

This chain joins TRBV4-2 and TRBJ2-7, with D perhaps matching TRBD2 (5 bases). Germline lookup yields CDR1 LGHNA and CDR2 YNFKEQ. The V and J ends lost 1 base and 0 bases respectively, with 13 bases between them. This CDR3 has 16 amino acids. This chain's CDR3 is CASSQGSASSSYEQYF. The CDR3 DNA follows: TGTGCCAGCAGCCAAGGGTCGGCTAGCAGCTCCTACGAGCAGTACTTC.

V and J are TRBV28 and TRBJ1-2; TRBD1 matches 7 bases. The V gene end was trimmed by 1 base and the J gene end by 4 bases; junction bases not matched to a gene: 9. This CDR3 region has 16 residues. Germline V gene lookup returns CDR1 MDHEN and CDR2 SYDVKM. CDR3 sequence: CASSLYPGSGGYGYTF. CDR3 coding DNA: TGTGCCAGCAGTTTATACCCGGGGTCAGGGGGCTATGGCTACACCTTC.